The subject of this entry is one T cell receptor beta chain. The target of this receptor is not known. The record has no base qualities; no much larger clone is one base away. From the germline V gene, CDR1 is SNHLY and CDR2 is FYNNEI. Its CDR3 holds 15 amino acids, cysteine through phenylalanine. Only the CDR3 DNA is retained, 45 bases long and in frame from the first base. Relative to germline, V is missing 4 bases and J is missing 2 bases, with 5 bases of the junction outside any gene match. The CDR3 regions of human TCRbeta chains were analyzed by immunosequencing. As for the original processing: TCRs in the repertoires were compared against a reference library of SARS-CoV-2-specific TCRs that had been generated with the MIRA antigen-specificity platform. Breadth was defined as the fraction of unique TCRs that were SARS-CoV-2-associated. Depth was defined as the fraction of total T cells that were SARS-CoV-2-associated. Using the MIRA data, each spike-specific TCR was assigned both to the spike region to which the TCR was reactive and to a CD4 or CD8 class. Log10-transformed breadth and depth values were compared by one-way ANOVA with Sidak's multiple comparisons tests. Sourced from immuneACCESS, this table was stored by TCRdb with only in-frame sequences that have V and J called. A share of the clones is absent; for the studies checked, an unresolved V gene accounts for under half, and the remainder has no known explanation. V, J and clone size are taken as reported in that table, and D and trimming were inferred from the DNA itself. Here the sample has 60,000 to 100,000 clones; about 90% occur a single time. The ten largest make up 5.5% to 9% of the sample.

This entry is derived from a study of T cell responses to AZD1222 COVID-19 vaccine (dated by TCRdb to 2020 to 2023). Regarding the study in general: A total of more than 230 trial participants underwent TCR sequencing, of whom 207 had received two doses of AZD1222 and some 25 had received two doses of the MenACWY control vaccine. Trial participants were enrolled into age subgroups of 18-55, 56-69 and 70-plus years, which contained about 160, 30 and 59 TCR-sequenced participants, respectively.

The sample's time point label, decoded: baseline before first vaccination. Sample treatment or condition, as interpreted from the label and publication: meningococcal conjugate vaccine given as trial control. The vaccinee samples were drawn from two UK trials, COV001 and COV002, one of which was a single-blind randomized controlled phase 2/3 trial testing AZD1222 (ChAdOx1 nCoV-19) in healthy adults. Trial participant PBMC samples were collected at day 0 and day 28 after the second dose for TCRbeta chain sequencing. Overall study results and their limits: Participants were mostly white British and included more females than males, and it was suggested by the authors that clonal diversity may have been underestimated. Because no day 14 peak-response samples were available, repertoires were characterized only after the peak T cell response. The whole spike protein was spanned by vaccine-associated CD4 TCRs, and dominant responses were seen in regions 160-218 and 743-854. After two AZD1222 doses, both the breadth and the depth of spike-specific TCRs were significantly higher than at day 0 and than in MenACWY recipients. Nearly half of unique spike-specific TCRs reportedly recognized epitopes outside regions mutated in the B.1.351 and B.1.1.7 variants. Conclusions about previously exposed vaccinees are limited because only 6 or 7 AZD1222 recipients were SARS-CoV-2 seropositive at baseline. In the small 56-69-year group, the increase in depth fell short of significance, most likely because of low power.

The chain was built from TRBV2 and TRBJ2-4; 7 middle bases align to TRBD1. The specimen was peripheral blood, collected on day 0 of MenACWY control vaccination. This receptor was taken from an adult in good health. CDR3 loop: CASSVQGITKNIQYF. In nucleotide form, the sequence is TGTGCCAGCAGTGTACAGGGGATTACCAAAAACATTCAGTACTTC.